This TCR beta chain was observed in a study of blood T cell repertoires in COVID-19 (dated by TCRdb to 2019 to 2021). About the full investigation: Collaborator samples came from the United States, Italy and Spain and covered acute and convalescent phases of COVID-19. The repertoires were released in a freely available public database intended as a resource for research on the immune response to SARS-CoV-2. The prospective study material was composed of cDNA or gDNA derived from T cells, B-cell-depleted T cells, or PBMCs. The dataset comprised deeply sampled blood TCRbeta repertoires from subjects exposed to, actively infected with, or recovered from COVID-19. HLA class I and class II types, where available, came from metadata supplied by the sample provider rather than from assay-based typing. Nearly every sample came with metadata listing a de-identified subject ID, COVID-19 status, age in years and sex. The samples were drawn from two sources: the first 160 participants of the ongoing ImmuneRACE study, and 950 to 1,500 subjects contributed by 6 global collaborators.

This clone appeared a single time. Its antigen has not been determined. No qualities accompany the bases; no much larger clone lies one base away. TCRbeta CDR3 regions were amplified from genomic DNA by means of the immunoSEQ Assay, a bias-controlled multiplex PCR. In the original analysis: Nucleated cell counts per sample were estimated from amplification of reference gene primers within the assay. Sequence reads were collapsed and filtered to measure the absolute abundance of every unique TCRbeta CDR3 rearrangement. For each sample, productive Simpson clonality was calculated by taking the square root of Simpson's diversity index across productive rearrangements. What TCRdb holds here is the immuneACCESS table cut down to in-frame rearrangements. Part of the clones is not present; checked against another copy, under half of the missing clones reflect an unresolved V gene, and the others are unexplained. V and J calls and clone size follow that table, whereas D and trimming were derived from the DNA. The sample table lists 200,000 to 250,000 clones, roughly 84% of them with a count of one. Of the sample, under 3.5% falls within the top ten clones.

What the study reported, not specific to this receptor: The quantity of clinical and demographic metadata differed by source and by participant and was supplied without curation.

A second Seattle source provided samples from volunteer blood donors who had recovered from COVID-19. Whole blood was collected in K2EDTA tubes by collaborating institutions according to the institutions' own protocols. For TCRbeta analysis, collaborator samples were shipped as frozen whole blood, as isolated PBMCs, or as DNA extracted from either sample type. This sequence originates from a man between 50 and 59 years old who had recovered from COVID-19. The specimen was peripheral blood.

Read as DNA, the sequence is TGTGCCAGTAGTATGGCGGTGAACACTGAAGCTTTCTTT. Its amino acids are CASSMAVNTEAFF. Here the chain combines TRBV19 and TRBJ1-1; the D gene is not confidently resolved. CDR1 LNHDA and CDR2 SQIVND are derived from the germline V gene (reference sequence). Its CDR3 holds 13 amino acids, cysteine through phenylalanine. The only DNA kept is the CDR3, 39 bases in frame from the first base. V drops 3 bases and J drops 0 bases, leaving 5 bases in between. Here the CDR3 is joined to the reference TRBV19 and TRBJ1-1 genes, and the full variable domain is: DGGITQSPKYLFRKEGQNVTLSCEQNLNHDAMYWYRQDPGQGLRLIYYSQIVNDFQKGDIAEGYSVSREKKESFPLTVTSAQKNPTAFYLCASSMAVNTEAFFGQGTRLTVV.